This T cell receptor (beta chain) comes out of a study of early T cells in non-severe SARS-CoV-2 infection. Attached unique molecular identifiers marked individual cDNA molecules. TCRdb re-called the 5' RACE reads through MiXCR, storing one row per CDR3 protein. Seen here are roughly 64,000 distinct CDR3 sequences, approximately 11% observed once, and the top ten hold 2.9%. This receptor was taken from an adult who was a healthcare worker with PCR-confirmed SARS-CoV-2 infection or an uninfected control (not recorded which). The sample consisted of whole blood, taken at baseline.

The CDR3 protein is CSARAAATNYGYTF. The CDR3 DNA reads as TGCAGTGCTAGAGCGGCGGCAACTAACTATGGCTACACCTTC. This chain uses TRBV20-1 with TRBJ1-2; D is ambiguous. The ends were cut back, 1 base at V and 0 bases at J, with 9 bases in the middle. CDR1 DFQATT and CDR2 SNEGSKA come from the germline V gene (reference sequence). This CDR3 region has 14 residues.